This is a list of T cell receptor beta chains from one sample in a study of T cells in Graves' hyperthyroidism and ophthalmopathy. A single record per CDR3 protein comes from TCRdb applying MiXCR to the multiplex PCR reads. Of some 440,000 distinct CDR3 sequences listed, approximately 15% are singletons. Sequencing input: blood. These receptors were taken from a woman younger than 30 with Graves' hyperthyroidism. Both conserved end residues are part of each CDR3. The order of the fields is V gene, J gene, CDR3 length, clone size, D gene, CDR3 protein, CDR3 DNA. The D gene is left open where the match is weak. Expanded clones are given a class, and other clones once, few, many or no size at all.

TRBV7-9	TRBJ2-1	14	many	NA	CASGPRTTNNEQFF	TGTGCCAGCGGGCCCAGGACTACGAACAATGAGCAGTTCTTC
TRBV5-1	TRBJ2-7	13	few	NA	CASSLASEIEQYF	TGCGCCAGCAGCTTGGCCTCAGAAATCGAGCAGTACTTC
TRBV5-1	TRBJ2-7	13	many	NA	CASSYAPGYEQYF	TGCGCCAGCAGCTACGCTCCCGGCTACGAGCAGTACTTC
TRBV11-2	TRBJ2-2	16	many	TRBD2	CASSLISGRNTGELFF	TGTGCCAGCAGCCTCATTAGCGGGAGAAACACCGGGGAGCTGTTTTTT
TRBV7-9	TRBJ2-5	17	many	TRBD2	CASSRTSGGAGRETQYF	TGTGCCAGCAGCCGGACTAGCGGGGGTGCGGGGAGAGAGACCCAGTACTTC
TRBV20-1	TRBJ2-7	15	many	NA	CSARYPGTAGYEQYF	TGCAGTGCTAGATACCCCGGGACGGCCGGCTACGAGCAGTACTTC
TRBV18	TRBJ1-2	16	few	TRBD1	CASSPPSAGGDYGYTF	TGTGCCAGCTCACCACCAAGCGCAGGGGGGGACTATGGCTACACCTTC
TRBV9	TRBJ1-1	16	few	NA	CASSVEVTGRNTEAFF	TGTGCCAGCAGCGTAGAGGTAACAGGGAGGAACACTGAAGCTTTCTTT
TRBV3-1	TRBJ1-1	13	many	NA	CASSQTGNGEAFF	TGTGCCAGCAGCCAAACGGGAAATGGTGAAGCTTTCTTT
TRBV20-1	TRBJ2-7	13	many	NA	CSAPLEGGYEQYF	TGCAGTGCTCCTCTTGAGGGGGGTTACGAGCAGTACTTC
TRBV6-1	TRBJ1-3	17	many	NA	CASSERWIGQLGNTIYF	TGTGCCAGCAGTGAAAGGTGGATAGGCCAGTTAGGAAACACCATATATTTT
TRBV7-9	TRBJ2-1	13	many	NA	CASSSDPYNEQFF	TGTGCCAGCAGCTCGGACCCCTACAATGAGCAGTTCTTC
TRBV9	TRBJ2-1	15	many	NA	CASSVEGVSMDEQFF	TGTGCCAGCAGCGTAGAGGGGGTGAGTATGGATGAGCAGTTCTTC
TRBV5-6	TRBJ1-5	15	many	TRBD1	CASSLTGGYGQPQHF	TGTGCCAGCAGCTTGACAGGGGGCTATGGTCAGCCCCAGCATTTT
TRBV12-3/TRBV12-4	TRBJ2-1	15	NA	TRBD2	CASSGAGVSYNEQFF	TGTGCCAGCAGTGGAGCGGGGGTGTCCTACAATGAGCAGTTCTTC
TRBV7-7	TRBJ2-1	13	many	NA	CASSLPSDNEQFF	TGTGCTAGCAGCTTGCCTAGCGACAATGAGCAGTTCTTC
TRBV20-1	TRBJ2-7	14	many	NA	CSATRVREHYEQYF	TGCAGTGCCACCCGGGTGAGGGAACACTACGAGCAGTACTTC
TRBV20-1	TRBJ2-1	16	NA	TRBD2	CSASPGSGSSYNEQFF	TGCAGTGCTTCCCCCGGCAGCGGGAGCTCCTACAATGAGCAGTTCTTC
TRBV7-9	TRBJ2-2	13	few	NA	CASSLQGDGELFF	TGTGCCAGCAGCTTACAGGGAGACGGGGAGCTGTTTTTT
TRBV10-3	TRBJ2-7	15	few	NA	CAISEELVGSYEQYF	TGTGCCATCAGTGAGGAACTAGTTGGGTCCTACGAGCAGTACTTC
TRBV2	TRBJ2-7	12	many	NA	CASSVEYYEQYF	TGTGCCAGCAGTGTGGAGTACTACGAGCAGTACTTC
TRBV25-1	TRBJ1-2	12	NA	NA	CASRGSHYGYTF	TGTGCCAGCAGGGGCAGCCACTATGGCTACACCTTC
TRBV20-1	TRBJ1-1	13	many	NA	CSAPSGSYTEAFF	TGCAGTGCGCCCAGCGGCAGTTACACTGAAGCTTTCTTT
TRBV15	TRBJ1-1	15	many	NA	CATSREGGMNTEAFF	TGTGCCACCAGCAGAGAGGGGGGGATGAACACTGAAGCTTTCTTT
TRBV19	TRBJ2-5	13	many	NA	CASSIQGRETQYF	TGTGCCAGTAGTATACAGGGGAGGGAGACCCAGTACTTC
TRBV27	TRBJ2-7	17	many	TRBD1	CASTTGTGNFGSYEQYF	TGTGCCAGCACTACCGGGACAGGGAATTTCGGCTCCTACGAGCAGTACTTC
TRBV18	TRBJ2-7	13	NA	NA	CASLRTGDHEQYF	TGTGCCAGCTTACGGACGGGGGACCACGAGCAGTACTTC
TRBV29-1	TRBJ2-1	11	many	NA	CSVDSYNEQFF	TGCAGCGTTGACTCATACAATGAGCAGTTCTTC
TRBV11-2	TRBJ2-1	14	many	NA	CASSSHYPRNEQFF	TGTGCCAGCAGCTCCCACTACCCGAGGAATGAGCAGTTCTTC
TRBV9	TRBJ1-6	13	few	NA	CASSVAGDSPLHF	TGTGCCAGCAGCGTAGCCGGGGATTCACCCCTCCACTTT
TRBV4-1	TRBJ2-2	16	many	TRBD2	CASSQWFSGYTGELFF	TGCGCCAGCAGCCAATGGTTTAGCGGGTACACCGGGGAGCTGTTTTTT
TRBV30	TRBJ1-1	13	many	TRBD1	CAWSMDRGTEAFF	TGTGCCTGGAGCATGGACAGGGGCACTGAAGCTTTCTTT
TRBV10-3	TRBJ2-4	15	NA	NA	CAISESLNLGNIQYF	TGTGCCATCAGTGAGTCGTTGAATTTGGGGAACATTCAGTACTTC
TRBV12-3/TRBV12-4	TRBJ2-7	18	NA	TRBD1	CASSSIRTGGSGWTEQYF	TGTGCCAGCAGTTCGATCCGGACAGGGGGCTCGGGTTGGACCGAGCAGTACTTC
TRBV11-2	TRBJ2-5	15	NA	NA	CASSLDVWVGETQYF	TGTGCCAGCAGCTTAGACGTCTGGGTGGGCGAGACCCAGTACTTC
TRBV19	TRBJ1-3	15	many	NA	CASSMTGGPGNTIYF	TGTGCCAGTAGTATGACCGGGGGGCCGGGAAACACCATATATTTT
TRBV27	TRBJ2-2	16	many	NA	CASSALPERSTGELFF	TGTGCCAGCAGTGCTCTCCCGGAGAGGAGCACCGGGGAGCTGTTTTTT
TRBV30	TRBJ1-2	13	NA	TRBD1	CAWSASIGQAVTF	TGTGCCTGGAGCGCTAGTATCGGACAGGCGGTAACCTTC